Below are 14 T cell receptor beta chains sequenced from a single sample in a study of T cell responses to AZD1222 COVID-19 vaccine. Clones were sequenced by immunoSEQ multiplex PCR, and TCRdb holds only the in-frame ones, with some missing. Found here are 110,000 to 150,000 clones, approximately 93% of them singletons; the top ten hold more than 0.85%. Sample: peripheral blood, taken on day 0 of MenACWY control vaccination. These receptors were taken from an adult in good health.

This clone has a single count. V usage is TRBV18 and J usage is TRBJ1-5; 9 bases map to TRBD1. The ends lost 6 bases at V and 7 bases at J; junction bases unmatched: 13. The CDR3 covers 16 residues. Per germline, CDR1 KGHSH and CDR2 LQKENI. CDR3 bases: TGTGCCAGCTCTCCAACCACTGGACAGGGGTTCCAGCCCCAGCATTTT. Its translation: CASSPTTGQGFQPQHF.

This clone was recorded only once. CDR3: CASSQEGYEQFF. The CDR3 DNA reads TGTGCCAGCAGCCAAGAGGGCTATGAGCAGTTCTTC. The chain couples TRBV4-2 to TRBJ2-1; no reliable D call. The CDR3 contains 12 residues. The V and J ends lost 0 bases and 8 bases respectively, with 5 bases between them. CDR1 is LGHNA and CDR2 is YNFKEQ in the germline V gene.

The chain recombines TRBV19 with TRBJ2-7, with 8 bases fitting TRBD1. V was clipped by 2 bases and J by 3 bases; unmatched bases: 3. The CDR3 consists of 14 residues. CDR1 LNHDA and CDR2 SQIVND come from the germline V gene (reference sequence). The CDR3 sequence: CASSISGTGYEQYF. The CDR3 DNA sequence: TGTGCCAGTAGTATATCGGGGACAGGCTACGAGCAGTACTTC.

The rearrangement joins TRBV19 to TRBJ1-5, with 7 bases matching TRBD1. The CDR3 runs to 17 residues. Germline V lookup: CDR1 LNHDA, CDR2 SQIVND (reference sequence). V lost 1 base and J lost 2; bases outside the gene matches: 8. The CDR3 protein is CASSIAEQGYGNQPQHF. The DNA for the CDR3 is TGTGCCAGTAGTATAGCCGAACAGGGGTACGGCAATCAGCCCCAGCATTTT.

The rearrangement joins TRBV28 to TRBJ2-7; the match to TRBD1 covers 8 bases. CDR3 length: 14 residues. Trimming removed 3 bases from V and 5 bases from J; junction bases left unmatched: 6. Germline assignment: CDR1 MDHEN and CDR2 SYDVKM. For the CDR3, the DNA is TGTGCCAGCAGTTTTGGACAGGGTCTCCACGAGCAGTACTTC. This gives the protein CASSFGQGLHEQYF.

The chain combines TRBV18 with TRBJ2-5; TRBD2 might be the D (6 bases). Deletions cut 2 bases from V and 5 bases from J, with 15 bases between. CDR1 and CDR2 (germline): KGHSH, LQKENI. The CDR3 runs 15 residues. CDR3 in DNA: TGTGCCAGCTCACCAGCGGGGCAGGGATCGGAGACCCAGTACTTC. This codes for CASSPAGQGSETQYF.

V gene TRBV9 combines with J gene TRBJ1-1; maybe TRBD1 (6 bases). V lost 3 bases to trimming and J lost 1 base, with 13 bases between them. Germline values: CDR1 SGDLS, CDR2 YYNGEE. The CDR3 length is 15 residues. The DNA for the CDR3 is TGTGCCAGCAGCGCCCGCGGGGGGCCGAACACTGAAGCTTTCTTT. It yields the protein CASSARGGPNTEAFF. Based on the CDR3 plus reference TRBV9 and TRBJ1-1, the full variable domain is DSGVTQTPKHLITATGQRVTLRCSPRSGDLSVYWYQQSLDQGLQFLIQYYNGEERAKGNILERFSAQQFPDLHSELNLSSLELGDSALYFCASSARGGPNTEAFFGQGTRLTVV.

The chain joins TRBV11-2 to TRBJ2-5; D call uncertain. This CDR3 has 11 amino acids. Trimming removed 2 bases at V and 5 bases at J, with 3 bases between. Per the germline V gene, CDR1 is SGHAT and CDR2 is FQNNGV. The CDR3 reads CASSLLETQYF. Here the CDR3 DNA reads TGTGCCAGCAGCTTATTGGAGACCCAGTACTTC.

The rearrangement joins TRBV25-1 to TRBJ1-2; possibly TRBD1 for D (5 bases). The ends were cut back, 11 bases at V and 8 bases at J, with 15 bases in the middle. The CDR3 totals 11 residues. The germline CDR1 and CDR2 sequences are MGHDK and SYGVNS. CDR3 loop: CAARGSYGYTF. The CDR3 DNA follows: TGTGCCGCAAGGGGTTCATACGGCTACACCTTC.

The V gene is TRBV19, the J gene TRBJ2-3; tentative D call: TRBD2 (6 bases). The V and J ends lost 3 bases and 6 bases respectively, with 16 bases between them. The germline V gene encodes CDR1 LNHDA and CDR2 SQIVND (reference sequence). This CDR3 spans 15 amino acids. CDR3 region: CASSIGPGEVDTQYF. The CDR3 DNA sequence: TGTGCCAGTAGTATTGGGCCGGGAGAGGTGGATACGCAGTATTTT.

The gene calls are TRBV15 and TRBJ2-7; D perhaps matches TRBD2 (5 bases). Germline V gene data show CDR1 as LNHNV and CDR2 as YYDKDF (reference sequence). The germline V and J ends were trimmed by 0 bases and 2 bases, with 11 bases remaining between them. The CDR3 runs 15 residues. CDR3 sequence reads: CATSREDGIPYEQYF. The CDR3 region has the DNA TGTGCCACCAGCAGAGAAGACGGGATCCCCTACGAGCAGTACTTC.

This sequence joins TRBV6-5 and TRBJ1-1; possibly TRBD1 for D (5 bases). The CDR3 is 14 residues long. With 4 bases removed from V and 4 bases from J, the gap between germline ends came to 13 bases. Germline V gene lookup returns CDR1 MNHEY and CDR2 SVGAGI. In DNA form, the CDR3 reads TGTGCCAGCAGTTCAGGGTTGTTGGTCACTGAAGCTTTCTTT. The encoded protein is CASSSGLLVTEAFF.

The chain is built from TRBV2 and TRBJ1-2, with a tentative D call TRBD1 (5 bases). V dropped 3 bases and J dropped 4 bases, with 12 bases sitting between them. Germline assignment: CDR1 SNHLY and CDR2 FYNNEI. The CDR3 spans 14 residues. CDR3 sequence reads: CASSDGGYGYGYTF. CDR3 bases: TGTGCCAGCAGTGACGGGGGTTACGGCTATGGCTACACCTTC.

The chain employs TRBV27 and TRBJ1-2, with 7 bases lining up with TRBD1. CDR3 size: 15 residues. CDR1 MNHEY and CDR2 SMNVEV come from the germline V gene (reference sequence). The trim removed 5 bases at V and 3 bases at J, leaving 9 bases unmatched. CDR3 residues: CASSPTPGTDYGYTF. In nucleotides, the CDR3 is TGTGCCAGCAGTCCAACGCCCGGGACAGACTATGGCTACACCTTC.